This T cell receptor (beta chain) was obtained from a study of T-cell reconstitution after alpha-beta-depleted transplantation in children. This CDR3 has 12 residues. V was cut by 6 bases and J by 3 bases, with 6 bases left in between. This clonotype was seen repeatedly, ten times or more. Unique molecular identifiers tagged the TCRbeta library. TCRdb recomputed calls from the PCR reads with MiXCR, one row per CDR3 protein. The top ten hold approximately 1% of the sample, which has 640,000 or so distinct CDR3 sequences, roughly 17% seen once. The sample in question was PBMCs from the stem cell graft donor, obtained from the stem cell graft. This receptor was obtained from a human donor who donated a stem cell graft to a child with acute myeloid leukemia. The rearrangement links TRBV12-3 or TRBV12-4 to TRBJ2-1; D gene unclear. CDR3 loop: CASSLFYNEQFF. CDR3 nucleotides: TGTGCCAGCAGCTTATTCTACAATGAGCAGTTCTTC.